This T cell receptor (beta chain) was sequenced for a study of T cells after somatic rescue of genetic block. This table comes from immunoSEQ multiplex PCR, and its TCRdb copy is limited to in-frame clones, with some not included. Of tens of thousands of clones in the sample, around 89% were seen once. The germline gives CDR1 SGHTA, CDR2 FQGTGA. V was clipped by 2 bases and J by 5 bases, with 14 bases between them. The CDR3 sequence is 15 residues long. The sequenced sample consisted of peripheral blood mononuclear cells (PBMCs). The chain combines TRBV7-3 with TRBJ2-3, with D maybe TRBD2 (6 bases). The TCR was taken from a woman in her late teens or twenties. The CDR3 DNA reads TGTGCCAGCAGCTTAGAAGCGGGTGGCCTAGATACGCAGTATTTT. Its protein is CASSLEAGGLDTQYF.